This paragraph reports one T cell receptor (beta chain). Its antigen is still unknown. This CDR3 spans 13 amino acids. Deletions cut 1 base from V and 6 bases from J, with 7 bases between. Germline V CDR1 and CDR2: MGHRA, YSYEKL. This table comes from immunoSEQ multiplex PCR, and its TCRdb copy is limited to in-frame clones, with some not included. This table holds 250,000 to 350,000 clones, roughly 87% found once. The data were taken from a study of cytomegalovirus exposure and HLA in healthy donors. Study observations and caveats: The listing of 150 to 200 TCR beta chains classed them as cytomegalovirus-associated.

This sequence joins TRBV4-1 and TRBJ1-5, with D unclear. This TCR derives from a woman aged 25-40 years in good health and CMV-seropositive. The sample was PBMCs. The CDR3 protein is CASSQGEVQPQHF. The CDR3 coding sequence is TGCGCCAGCAGCCAAGGGGAGGTTCAGCCCCAGCATTTT.